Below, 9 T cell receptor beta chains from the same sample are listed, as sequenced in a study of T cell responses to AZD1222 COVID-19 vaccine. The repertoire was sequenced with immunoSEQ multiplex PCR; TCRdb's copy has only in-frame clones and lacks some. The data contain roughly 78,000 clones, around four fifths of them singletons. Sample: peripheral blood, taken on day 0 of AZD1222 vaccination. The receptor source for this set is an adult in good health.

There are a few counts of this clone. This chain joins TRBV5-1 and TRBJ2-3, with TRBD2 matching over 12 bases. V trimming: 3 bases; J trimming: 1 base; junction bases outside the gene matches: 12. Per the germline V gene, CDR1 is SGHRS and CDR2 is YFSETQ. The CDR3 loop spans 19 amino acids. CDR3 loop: CASSSSPSGGAVGTDTQYF. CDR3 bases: TGCGCCAGCAGCTCCAGTCCTAGCGGGGGGGCCGTTGGCACAGATACGCAGTATTTT.

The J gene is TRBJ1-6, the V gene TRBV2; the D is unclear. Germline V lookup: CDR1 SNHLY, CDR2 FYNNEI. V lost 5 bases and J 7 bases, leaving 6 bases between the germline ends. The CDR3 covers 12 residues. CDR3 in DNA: TGTGCCAGCAGTAACAACAATTCACCCCTCCACTTT. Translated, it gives CASSNNNSPLHF. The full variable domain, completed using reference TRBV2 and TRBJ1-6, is EPEVTQTPSHQVTQMGQEVILRCVPISNHLYFYWYRQILGQKVEFLVSFYNNEISEKSEIFDDQFSVERPDGSNFTLKIRSTKLEDSAMYFCASSNNNSPLHFGNGTRLTVT.

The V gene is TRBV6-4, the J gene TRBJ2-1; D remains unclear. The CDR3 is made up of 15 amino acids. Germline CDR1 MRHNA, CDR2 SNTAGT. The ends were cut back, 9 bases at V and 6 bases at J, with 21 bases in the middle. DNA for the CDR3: TGTGCCAGATACCTCCGGGTCCAACGCATCAATGAGCAGTTCTTC. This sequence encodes CARYLRVQRINEQFF.

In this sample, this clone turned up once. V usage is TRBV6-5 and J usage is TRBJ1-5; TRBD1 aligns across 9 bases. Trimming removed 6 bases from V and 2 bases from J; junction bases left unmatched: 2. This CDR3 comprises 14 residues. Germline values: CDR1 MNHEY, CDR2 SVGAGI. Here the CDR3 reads CASSRTGGNQPQHF. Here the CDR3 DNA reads TGTGCCAGCAGCCGGACAGGGGGCAATCAGCCCCAGCATTTT.

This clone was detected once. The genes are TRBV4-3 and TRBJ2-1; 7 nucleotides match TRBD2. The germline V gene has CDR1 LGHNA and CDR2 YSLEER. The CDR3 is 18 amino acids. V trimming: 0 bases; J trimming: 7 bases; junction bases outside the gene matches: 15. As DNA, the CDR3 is TGCGCCAGCAGCCAAGACACCCCTATGGGGGGGTTGGTGAATGAGCAGTTCTTC. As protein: CASSQDTPMGGLVNEQFF.

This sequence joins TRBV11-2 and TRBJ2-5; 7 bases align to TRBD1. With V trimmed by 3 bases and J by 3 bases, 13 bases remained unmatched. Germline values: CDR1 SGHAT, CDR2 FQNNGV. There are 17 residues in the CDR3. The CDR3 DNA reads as TGTGCCAGCAGCTTCGTAGGACAGGCGGCACAAAAAGAGACCCAGTACTTC. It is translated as CASSFVGQAAQKETQYF.

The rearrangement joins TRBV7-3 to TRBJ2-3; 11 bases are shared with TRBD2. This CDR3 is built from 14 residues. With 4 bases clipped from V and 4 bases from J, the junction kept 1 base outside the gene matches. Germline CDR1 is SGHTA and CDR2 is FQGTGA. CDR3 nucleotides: TGTGCCAGCAGCTGGGGACTAGCGGCAGATACGCAGTATTTT. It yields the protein CASSWGLAADTQYF.

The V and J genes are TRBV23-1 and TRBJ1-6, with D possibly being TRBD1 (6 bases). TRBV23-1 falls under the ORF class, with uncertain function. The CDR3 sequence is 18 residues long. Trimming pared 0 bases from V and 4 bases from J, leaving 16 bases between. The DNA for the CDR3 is TGCGCCAGCAGTCAATCGGAGGACAGACTTATGTATAATTCACCCCTCCACTTT. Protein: CASSQSEDRLMYNSPLHF.

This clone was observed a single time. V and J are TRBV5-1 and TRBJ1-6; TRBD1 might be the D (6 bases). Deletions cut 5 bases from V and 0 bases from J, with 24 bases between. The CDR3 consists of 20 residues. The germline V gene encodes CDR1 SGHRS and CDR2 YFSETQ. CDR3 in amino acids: CASSSTGLGEGFSYNSPLHF. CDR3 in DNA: TGCGCCAGCAGTTCTACAGGGTTAGGAGAGGGGTTCTCCTATAATTCACCCCTCCACTTT.